Listed below are T cell receptor beta chains from one sample, sequenced in a study of OX40 agonist ivuxolimab in advanced cancers. Here immunoSEQ multiplex PCR was the method, and the copy in TCRdb shows in-frame clones only, minus some. Among under 50,000 clones listed, 65% to 80% were seen once. The source was CD4+ or CD8+ T cells sorted from blood, collected in a trial of the OX40 agonist ivuxolimab. The receptors were gathered from an adult with an advanced solid tumor such as melanoma, head and neck, liver or kidney cancer. The CDR3 runs from the conserved cysteine through the conserved F or W. D genes are given only for firm matches. Size values are once, few and many counts, or a class for expanded clones, and some rows have none.

DNA,CDR3,V,D,length,size,J
TGTCGCCTATGGACTAGCGGGGACCTCACAGATACGCAGTATTTT,CRLWTSGDLTDTQYF,TRBV10-1,TRBD2,15,NA,TRBJ2-3
TGTGCCGTCCAGGGGGGGCCCGGGCAGTACTTC,CAVQGGPGQYF,TRBV10-3,NA,11,NA,TRBJ2-7
TGTGCCAGCAGCGTTAGTGGAGGAGCGGGAGAAACTGAAGCTTTCTTT,CASSVSGGAGETEAFF,TRBV9,NA,16,NA,TRBJ1-1
TGTGCCAGCTCACTAGGGTTCTACGGGACAGGGAGCGAGCAGTACTTC,CASSLGFYGTGSEQYF,TRBV18,TRBD1,16,NA,TRBJ2-7
TGTGCTAGTGGGGGGGACAGGGCAACCTATCAGCCCCAGCATTTT,CASGGDRATYQPQHF,TRBV12-5,TRBD1,15,NA,TRBJ1-5
TGTGCCAGCGCTAGAGAGCGGGACCTCGGGGCGCAGTACTTC,CASARERDLGAQYF,TRBV11-2,TRBD2,14,NA,TRBJ2-7
TGTGCCTGGAGAGCTGGCCCGTCGGGGAATTCACCCCTCCACTTT,CAWRAGPSGNSPLHF,TRBV30,NA,15,NA,TRBJ1-6
TGTGCCAGCAGGCCTACAGGGGGCCCGACAGATACGCAGTATTTT,CASRPTGGPTDTQYF,TRBV5-4,TRBD1,15,once,TRBJ2-3
TGTGCCAGCTCACCAAATCTGGCAGCGGGGGAGACCCAGTACTTC,CASSPNLAAGETQYF,TRBV18,TRBD2,15,NA,TRBJ2-5
TGTGCCAGCAGCTTGGTTCTAGGGGCCACCGGGGAGCTGTTTTTT,CASSLVLGATGELFF,TRBV7-9,NA,15,few,TRBJ2-2
TGTGCCAGCACCCGAACGGGTCAGGGGACCCCTGGGGCCAACGTCCTGACTTTC,CASTRTGQGTPGANVLTF,TRBV11-1,NA,18,NA,TRBJ2-6
TGCGCCAGCAGCGGAGACAGGGGACCCCTCTCCTACGAGCAGTACTTC,CASSGDRGPLSYEQYF,TRBV5-1,TRBD1,16,medium-sized,TRBJ2-7
TGTGCCAGTAGAGCGAAGCGGAGCACAGATACGCAGTATTTT,CASRAKRSTDTQYF,TRBV19,NA,14,once,TRBJ2-3
TGTGCCAGCAGCTCCCTCCGAGGACAGGGAAAGAACGAGCAGTACTTC,CASSSLRGQGKNEQYF,TRBV11-2,TRBD1,16,NA,TRBJ2-7
TGTGCCAGCAGCGCTGGGGGTAGCGGGCTCTCCTACGAGCAGTACTTC,CASSAGGSGLSYEQYF,TRBV9,TRBD2,16,NA,TRBJ2-7
TGTGCCAGCAGCTTGGGGGGGACAGAGGGGAAGTACTTC,CASSLGGTEGKYF,TRBV5-5,TRBD1,13,once,TRBJ2-7
TGTGCCAGCAGTGACAGGGTCTGGGATGAAAAACTGTTTTTT,CASSDRVWDEKLFF,TRBV28,TRBD1,14,NA,TRBJ1-4
TGTGCCAGCAGCTCGGGGAGAGCCGGATCTGGGGCCAACGTCCTGACTTTC,CASSSGRAGSGANVLTF,TRBV5-6,NA,17,NA,TRBJ2-6
TGTGCCAGCAGCCGGGAGCACGGGGAGCTGTTTTTT,CASSREHGELFF,TRBV28,NA,12,NA,TRBJ2-2
TGTGCCAGCAGTGAAGAGGGGAGCGGGACCCAGTACTTC,CASSEEGSGTQYF,TRBV2,NA,13,NA,TRBJ2-5